This TCR beta chain was found in a study of blood T cell repertoires in COVID-19. Study details: COVID-19 samples, acute and convalescent, were from the United States, Italy and Spain. T cells, B-cell-depleted T cells, or PBMCs supplied cDNA or gDNA.

The table lists this clone with a count of one. TCRdb's copy holds only in-frame clones and misses some; the assay was immunoSEQ multiplex PCR. The data hold hundreds of thousands of clones, with approximately 87% observed a single time. The V gene's germline CDR1 is SGHRS and CDR2 YFSETQ. Trimming at V came to 3 bases and at J to 1 base, leaving 7 bases not matched to a gene. This CDR3 is built from 16 residues. Sequenced: peripheral blood. This TCR was sampled from a woman aged 50 to 60 with COVID-19, enrolled during active disease. The genes are TRBV5-1 and TRBJ2-3, with 8 bases fitting TRBD1. DNA for the CDR3: TGCGCCAGCAGCTCCGGGTCAGGGGGCGGCACAGATACGCAGTATTTT. Amino acid sequence: CASSSGSGGGTDTQYF.